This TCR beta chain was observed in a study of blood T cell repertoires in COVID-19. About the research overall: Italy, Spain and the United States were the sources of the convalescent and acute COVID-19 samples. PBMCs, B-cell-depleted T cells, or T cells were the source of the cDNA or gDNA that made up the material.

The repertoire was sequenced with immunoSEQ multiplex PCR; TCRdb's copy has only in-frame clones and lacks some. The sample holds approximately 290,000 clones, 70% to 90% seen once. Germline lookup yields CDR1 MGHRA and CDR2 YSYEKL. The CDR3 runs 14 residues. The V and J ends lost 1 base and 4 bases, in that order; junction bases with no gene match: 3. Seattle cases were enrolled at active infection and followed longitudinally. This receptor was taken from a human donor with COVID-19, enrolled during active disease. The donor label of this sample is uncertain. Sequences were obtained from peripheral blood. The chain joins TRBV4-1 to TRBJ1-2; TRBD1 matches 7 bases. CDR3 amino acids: CASSQGGQFYGYTF. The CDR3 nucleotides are TGCGCCAGCAGCCAAGGGGGACAGTTCTATGGCTACACCTTC.